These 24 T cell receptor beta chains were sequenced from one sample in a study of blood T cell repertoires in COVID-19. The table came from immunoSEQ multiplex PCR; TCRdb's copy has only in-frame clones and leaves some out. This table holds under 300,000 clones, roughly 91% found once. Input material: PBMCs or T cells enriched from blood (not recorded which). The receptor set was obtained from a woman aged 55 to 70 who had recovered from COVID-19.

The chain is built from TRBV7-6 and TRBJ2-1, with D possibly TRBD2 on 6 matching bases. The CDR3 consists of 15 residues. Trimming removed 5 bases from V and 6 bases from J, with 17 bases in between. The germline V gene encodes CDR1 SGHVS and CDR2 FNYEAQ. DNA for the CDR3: TGTGCCAGCAGCCTCATGACTAGGACGGGCAATGAGCAGTTCTTC. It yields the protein CASSLMTRTGNEQFF.

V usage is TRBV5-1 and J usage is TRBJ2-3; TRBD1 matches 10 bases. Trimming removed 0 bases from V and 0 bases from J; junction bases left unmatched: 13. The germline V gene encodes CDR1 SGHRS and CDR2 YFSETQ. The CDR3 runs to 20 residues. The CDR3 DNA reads TGCGCCAGCAGCTTGGAGGGACAGGGGTCGCGGCGGACTAGCACAGATACGCAGTATTTT. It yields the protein CASSLEGQGSRRTSTDTQYF.

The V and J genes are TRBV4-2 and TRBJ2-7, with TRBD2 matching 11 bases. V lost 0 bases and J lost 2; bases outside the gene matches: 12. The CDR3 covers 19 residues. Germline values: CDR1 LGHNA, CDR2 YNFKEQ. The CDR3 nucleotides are TGTGCCAGCAGCCAAGATCGGCTAGCGGGAGGTTCTAGGCCCTACGAGCAGTACTTC. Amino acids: CASSQDRLAGGSRPYEQYF.

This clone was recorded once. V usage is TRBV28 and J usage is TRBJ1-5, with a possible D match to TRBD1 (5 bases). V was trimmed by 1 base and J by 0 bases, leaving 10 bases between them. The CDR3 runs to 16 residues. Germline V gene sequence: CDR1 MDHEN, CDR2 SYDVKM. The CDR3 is CASSLSTVYSNQPQHF. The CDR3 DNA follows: TGTGCCAGCAGTTTATCGACAGTATATAGCAATCAGCCCCAGCATTTT. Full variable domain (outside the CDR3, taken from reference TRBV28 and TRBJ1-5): DVKVTQSSRYLVKRTGEKVFLECVQDMDHENMFWYRQDPGLGLRLIYFSYDVKMKEKGDIPEGYSVSREKKERFSLILESASTNQTSMYLCASSLSTVYSNQPQHFGDGTRLSIL.

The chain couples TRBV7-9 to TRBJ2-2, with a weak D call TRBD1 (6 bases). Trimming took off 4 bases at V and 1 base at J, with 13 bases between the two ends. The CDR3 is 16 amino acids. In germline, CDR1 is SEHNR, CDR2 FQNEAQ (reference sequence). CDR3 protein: CASSSLQGWNTGELFF. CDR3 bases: TGTGCCAGCAGCTCATTACAGGGTTGGAACACCGGGGAGCTGTTTTTT. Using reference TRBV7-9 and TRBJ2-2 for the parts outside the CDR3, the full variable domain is DTGVSQNPRHKITKRGQNVTFRCDPISEHNRLYWYRQTLGQGPEFLTYFQNEAQLEKSRLLSDRFSAERPKGSFSTLEIQRTEQGDSAMYLCASSSLQGWNTGELFFGEGSRLTVL.

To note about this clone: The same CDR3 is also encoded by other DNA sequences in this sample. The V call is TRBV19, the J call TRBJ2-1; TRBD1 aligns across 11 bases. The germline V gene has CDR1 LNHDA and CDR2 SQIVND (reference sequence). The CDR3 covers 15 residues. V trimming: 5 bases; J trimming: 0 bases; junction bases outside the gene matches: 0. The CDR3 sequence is CASSGTGGSYNEQFF. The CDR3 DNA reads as TGTGCCAGTAGTGGGACAGGGGGCTCCTACAATGAGCAGTTCTTC.

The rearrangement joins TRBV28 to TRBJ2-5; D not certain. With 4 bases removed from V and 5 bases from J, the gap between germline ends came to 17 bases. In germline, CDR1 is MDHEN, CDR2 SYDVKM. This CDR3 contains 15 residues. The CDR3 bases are TGTGCCAGCAGTTCCCCTAGAGGTGGTTCGGAGACCCAGTACTTC. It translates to CASSSPRGGSETQYF.

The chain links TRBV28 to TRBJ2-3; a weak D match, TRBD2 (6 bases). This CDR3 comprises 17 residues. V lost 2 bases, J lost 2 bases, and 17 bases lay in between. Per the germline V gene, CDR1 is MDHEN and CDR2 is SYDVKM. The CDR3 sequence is CASSLGLGAGNTDTQYF. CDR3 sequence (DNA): TGTGCCAGCAGTTTAGGCCTCGGGGCGGGAAACACAGATACGCAGTATTTT.

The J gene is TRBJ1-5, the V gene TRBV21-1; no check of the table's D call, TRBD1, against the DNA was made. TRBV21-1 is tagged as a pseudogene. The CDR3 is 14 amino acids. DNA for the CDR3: TGTGCCAACCTCGGGACAACCAGCAATCAGCCCCAGCATTTT. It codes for CANLGTTSNQPQHF.

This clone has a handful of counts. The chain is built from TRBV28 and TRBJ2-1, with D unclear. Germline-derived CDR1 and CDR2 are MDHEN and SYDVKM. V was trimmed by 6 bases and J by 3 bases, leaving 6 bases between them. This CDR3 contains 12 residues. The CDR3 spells CASRNSYNEQFF. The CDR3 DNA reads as TGTGCCAGCAGAAACAGCTACAATGAGCAGTTCTTC. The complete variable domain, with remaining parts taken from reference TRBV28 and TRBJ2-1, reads DVKVTQSSRYLVKRTGEKVFLECVQDMDHENMFWYRQDPGLGLRLIYFSYDVKMKEKGDIPEGYSVSREKKERFSLILESASTNQTSMYLCASRNSYNEQFFGPGTRLTVL.

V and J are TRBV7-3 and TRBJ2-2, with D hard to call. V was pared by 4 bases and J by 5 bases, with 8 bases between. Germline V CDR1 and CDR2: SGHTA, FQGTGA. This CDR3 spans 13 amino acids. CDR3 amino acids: CASSWRPTGELFF. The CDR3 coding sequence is TGTGCCAGCAGCTGGAGACCAACCGGGGAGCTGTTTTTT.

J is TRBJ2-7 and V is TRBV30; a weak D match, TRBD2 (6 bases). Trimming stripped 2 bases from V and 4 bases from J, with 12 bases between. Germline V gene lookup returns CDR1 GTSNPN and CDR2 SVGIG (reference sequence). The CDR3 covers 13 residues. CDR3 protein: CAWSTGLVYEQYF. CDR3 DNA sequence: TGTGCCTGGAGTACGGGACTCGTGTACGAGCAGTACTTC. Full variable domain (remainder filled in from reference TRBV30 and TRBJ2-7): SQTIHQWPATLVQPVGSPLSLECTVEGTSNPNLYWYRQAAGRGLQLLFYSVGIGQISSEVPQNLSASRPQDRQFILSSKKLLLSDSGFYLCAWSTGLVYEQYFGPGTRLTVT.

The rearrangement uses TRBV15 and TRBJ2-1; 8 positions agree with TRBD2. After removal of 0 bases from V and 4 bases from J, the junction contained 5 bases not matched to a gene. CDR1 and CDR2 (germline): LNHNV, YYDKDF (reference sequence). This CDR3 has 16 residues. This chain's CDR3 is CATSRDLAGQYNEQFF. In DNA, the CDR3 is TGTGCCACCAGCAGAGATTTAGCGGGGCAATACAATGAGCAGTTCTTC.

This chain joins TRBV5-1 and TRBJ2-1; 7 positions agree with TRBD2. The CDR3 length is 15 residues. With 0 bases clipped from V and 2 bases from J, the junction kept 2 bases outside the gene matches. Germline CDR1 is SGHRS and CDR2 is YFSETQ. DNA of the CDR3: TGCGCCAGCAGCTTGGAAGCGGGACCCTACAATGAGCAGTTCTTC. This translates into CASSLEAGPYNEQFF.

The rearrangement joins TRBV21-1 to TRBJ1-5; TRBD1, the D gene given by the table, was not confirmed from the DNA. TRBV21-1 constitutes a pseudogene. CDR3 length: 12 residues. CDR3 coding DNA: TGTGCCAGGAGACAGCTCAATCAGCCCCAGCATTTT. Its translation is CARRQLNQPQHF.

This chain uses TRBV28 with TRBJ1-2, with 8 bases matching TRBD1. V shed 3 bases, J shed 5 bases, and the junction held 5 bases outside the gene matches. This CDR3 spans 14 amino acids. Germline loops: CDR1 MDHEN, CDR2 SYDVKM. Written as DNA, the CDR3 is TGTGCCAGCAGTTTCCAGGGGGCAATGTATGGCTACACCTTC. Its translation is CASSFQGAMYGYTF.

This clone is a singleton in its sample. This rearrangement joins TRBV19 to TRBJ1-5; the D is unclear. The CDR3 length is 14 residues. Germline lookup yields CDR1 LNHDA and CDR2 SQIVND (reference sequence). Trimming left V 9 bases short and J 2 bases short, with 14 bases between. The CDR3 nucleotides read TGTGCCAGCACAGAAAAATATGGCAATCAGCCCCAGCATTTT. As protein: CASTEKYGNQPQHF.

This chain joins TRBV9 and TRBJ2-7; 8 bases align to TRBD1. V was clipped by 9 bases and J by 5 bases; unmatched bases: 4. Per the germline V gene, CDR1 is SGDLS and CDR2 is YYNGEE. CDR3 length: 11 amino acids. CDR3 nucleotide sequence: TGTGCCATCCAGGGGGCGGACGAGCAGTACTTC. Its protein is CAIQGADEQYF.

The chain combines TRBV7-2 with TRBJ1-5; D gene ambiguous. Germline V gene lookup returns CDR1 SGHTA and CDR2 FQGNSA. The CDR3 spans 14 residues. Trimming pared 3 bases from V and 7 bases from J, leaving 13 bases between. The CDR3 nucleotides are TGTGCCAGCAGCTTTCAGACTCGCGGCCAGCCCCAGCATTTT. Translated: CASSFQTRGQPQHF.

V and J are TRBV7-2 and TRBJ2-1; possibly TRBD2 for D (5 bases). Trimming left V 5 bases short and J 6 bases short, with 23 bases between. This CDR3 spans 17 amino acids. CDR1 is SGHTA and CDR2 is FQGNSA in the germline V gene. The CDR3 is CASSIRIPGAAGNEQFF. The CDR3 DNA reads TGTGCCAGCAGCATCCGTATCCCGGGTGCGGCGGGCAATGAGCAGTTCTTC.

CDR3 protein: CATSIDRADGYTF. As DNA, the CDR3 is TGTGCCACCAGCATCGACAGGGCTGATGGCTACACCTTC. The chain uses TRBV15 and TRBJ1-2; 7 bases are a match to TRBD1. CDR1 LNHNV and CDR2 YYDKDF come from the germline V gene (reference sequence). J was trimmed by 6 bases and V by 4 bases; bases with no gene match: 5. This CDR3 is 13 amino acids long.

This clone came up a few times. The CDR3 reads CASSDRVAETQYF. CDR3 nucleotide sequence: TGCGCCAGCAGCGACAGGGTAGCAGAGACCCAGTACTTC. V usage is TRBV5-1 and J usage is TRBJ2-5; TRBD1 aligns across 7 bases. In germline, CDR1 is SGHRS, CDR2 YFSETQ. The CDR3 has 13 residues. The trim removed 4 bases at V and 4 bases at J, leaving 4 bases unmatched.

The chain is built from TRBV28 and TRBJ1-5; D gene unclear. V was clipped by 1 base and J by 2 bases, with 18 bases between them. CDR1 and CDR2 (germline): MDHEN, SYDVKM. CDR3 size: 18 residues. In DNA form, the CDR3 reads TGTGCCAGCAGTTTATCTAGGCGGGGTGGGTCAGGCAATCAGCCCCAGCATTTT. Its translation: CASSLSRRGGSGNQPQHF.

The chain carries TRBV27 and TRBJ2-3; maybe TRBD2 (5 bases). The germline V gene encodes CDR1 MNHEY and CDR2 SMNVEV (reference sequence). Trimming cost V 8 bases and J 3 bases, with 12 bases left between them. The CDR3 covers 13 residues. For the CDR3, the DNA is TGTGCCAGCGGAGGATCCGTTACAGATACGCAGTATTTT. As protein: CASGGSVTDTQYF.